What follows are 30 T cell receptor gamma chains derived from one specimen sequenced in a study of gamma-delta T cells after stem cell transplantation. TCRdb called clones from the RT-PCR reads again using CATT. Among roughly 150 gamma-chain clones listed, roughly 36% were seen once. The sample was gamma-delta T cells. These receptors all stem from a human donor. It is not recorded whose cells these are; they may come from a transplant donor.

The rearrangement links TRGV8 to TRGJ1 or TRGJ2. Here the J gene was assigned by germline matching of the DNA, as TCRdb has none. The CDR3 consists of 11 residues. The V and J ends lost 3 bases and 6 bases, in that order; junction bases with no gene match: 2. Germline CDR1 VENAVY, CDR2 YDSYNSRV. The CDR3 here is CATWDGYKKLF. CDR3 DNA: TGTGCCACCTGGGATGGTTATAAGAAACTCTTT.

This sequence joins TRGV3 and TRGJ1 or TRGJ2. No J gene is reported in TCRdb; it was inferred here by comparing the DNA with germline. Germline-derived CDR1 and CDR2 are VTNTFY and YDVSTARD (reference sequence). V was clipped by 3 bases and J by 9 bases; unmatched bases: 11. This CDR3 contains 13 residues. The CDR3 DNA reads as TGTGCCACCTGGGACGGAACGAACTTTAAGAAACTCTTT. As protein: CATWDGTNFKKLF.

Only a few counts were recorded for this clone. The chain carries TRGV8 and TRGJ1 or TRGJ2. The ends lost 1 base at V and 3 bases at J; junction bases unmatched: 6. The CDR3 has 14 amino acids. Germline V gene data show CDR1 as VENAVY and CDR2 as YDSYNSRV. The CDR3 sequence: CATWDRRSYYKKLF. DNA of the CDR3: TGTGCCACCTGGGATAGAAGGAGTTATTATAAGAAACTCTTT.

As concerns this clone: This may arise from a read error, as a much more abundant clone is one base away. This CDR3 is also generated by other DNA sequences in the sample. CDR3 nucleotides: TGCGCCTTGTGGGAGCCCTATTATTATAAGAAACTCTTT. Translation: CALWEPYYYKKLF. The chain links TRGV9 to TRGJ1 or TRGJ2. The J gene was not available in TCRdb and was assigned here by matching the DNA to germline segments. Germline CDR1 is GITISATS and CDR2 is ISYDGTV (reference sequence). The CDR3 totals 13 residues.

This clone was counted between two and nine times. A far larger clone differs by one base, so this is likely a read error. This chain links TRGV9 with TRGJ1 or TRGJ2. The germline CDR1 and CDR2 sequences are GITISATS and ISYDGTV (reference sequence). There are 14 residues in the CDR3. The CDR3 is CALWDAANYYKKLF. CDR3 nucleotide sequence: TGTGCCTTGTGGGATGCAGCGAATTATTATAAGAAGCTCTTT.

About this clone itself: A much larger clone lies a single base off, so this may be a read error. CDR3 bases: TGTGCCTTGTGGGAGGTGGTGAGGGAGTTGGGCAAAAAAATCAAGGTATTT. Encoded protein: CALWEVVRELGKKIKVF. The chain has TRGV9 and TRGJP. The J gene was missing in TCRdb and was found by matching the end of the DNA to germline. This CDR3 has 17 amino acids. The V segment lost 0 bases and the J segment 7 bases; nucleotides outside the gene matches: 6. CDR1 is GITISATS and CDR2 is ISYDGTV in the germline V gene (reference sequence).

This chain joins TRGV5 and TRGJP1. TCRdb does not report a J gene; here it was assigned by matching the DNA to germline references. Trimming removed 5 bases from V and 4 bases from J; junction bases left unmatched: 7. Germline CDR1 is VINAFY and CDR2 is YDVSNSKD. This CDR3 is 14 amino acids long. In DNA, the CDR3 is TGTGCCACCTGGGTGGGGTTCACTGGTTGGTTCAAGATATTT. Translated, it gives CATWVGFTGWFKIF.

V usage is TRGV8 and J usage is TRGJ1 or TRGJ2. The J gene, absent from TCRdb, was called here by matching the DNA to germline. The CDR3 consists of 13 residues. The germline V gene has CDR1 VENAVY and CDR2 YDSYNSRV. The V segment lost 5 bases and the J segment 3 bases; nucleotides outside the gene matches: 7. Written as DNA, the CDR3 is TGTGCCACCTGGGTTCTAGGTTATTATAAGAAACTCTTT. Its translation is CATWVLGYYKKLF.

The V gene lacks a call, and TRGJ1 or TRGJ2 is the J gene. This CDR3 is 14 amino acids long. The CDR3 nucleotides read TGTGCCACCTGGGATGTCCCGAATTATTATAAGAAACTCTTT. Translated, it gives CATWDVPNYYKKLF.

The chain has TRGV9 and TRGJ1 or TRGJ2. The J gene is not listed in TCRdb, so it was assigned here from a DNA match to germline. CDR3 length: 12 residues. The J segment lost 3 bases and the V segment lost 8 bases, leaving 7 bases of the junction unmatched. Germline CDR1 reads GITISATS; CDR2 reads ISYDGTV (reference sequence). The CDR3 loop reads CALLDSYYKKLF. CDR3 in DNA: TGTGCCTTGTTGGATTCTTATTATAAGAAACTCTTT.

The sample holds a few counts of this clone. V and J are TRGV8 and TRGJ1 or TRGJ2. The J gene is not listed in TCRdb, so it was assigned here from a DNA match to germline. CDR1 and CDR2 (germline): VENAVY, YDSYNSRV. With 5 bases clipped from V and 5 bases from J, the junction kept 9 bases outside the gene matches. The CDR3 contains 13 residues. As DNA, the CDR3 is TGTGCCACCTGGGCCGAAACCCATTATAAGAAACTCTTT. Translated: CATWAETHYKKLF.

With respect to this clone: This likely stems from a read error, as it lies one base from a far larger clone. No J gene call was made, and the V gene is TRGV9. The germline gives CDR1 GITISATS, CDR2 ISYDGTV (reference sequence). This CDR3 is built from 14 residues. The CDR3 region is CALWDAANYYKKLF. CDR3 DNA sequence: TGTGCCTTGTGGGATGCAGCGAATTATTATAAGAAACTATTT.

Sample share makes this clone large. The chain has TRGV9 and TRGJP. TCRdb is silent on the J gene; assignment here came from matching the DNA to germline. Germline CDR1 and CDR2: GITISATS and ISYDGTV (reference sequence). The CDR3 length is 17 residues. V was pared by 2 bases and J by 4 bases, with 5 bases of the junction left unmatched. The CDR3 here is CALWEGFQELGKKIKVF. CDR3 bases: TGTGCCTTGTGGGAGGGATTTCAAGAGTTGGGCAAAAAAATCAAGGTATTT.

The V gene remains uncalled, whereas the J gene is TRGJ1 or TRGJ2. CDR3 length: 13 amino acids. The CDR3 loop is CATCDRYYYKKLF. DNA of the CDR3: TGTGCCACCTGTGACAGGTATTATTATAAGAAACTCTTT.

Worth noting for this clone: One end of the junction fails to match germline, which may point to a read error. This chain connects TRGV9 to TRGJP. TCRdb gives no J gene; it was assigned here by matching the DNA to germline. This CDR3 has 15 amino acids. Germline assignment: CDR1 GITISATS and CDR2 ISYDGTV (reference sequence). This CDR3 is CALWERELGKKNKVF. DNA of the CDR3: TGTGCCTTGTGGGAGCGAGAGTTGGGCAAAAAAAACAAGGTATTT.

The rearrangement joins TRGV9 to TRGJ1 or TRGJ2. No J gene is reported in TCRdb; it was inferred here by comparing the DNA with germline. This CDR3 spans 15 amino acids. The germline gives CDR1 GITISATS, CDR2 ISYDGTV (reference sequence). The trim removed 0 bases at V and 5 bases at J, leaving 10 bases unmatched. CDR3 sequence reads: CALWEVGNYNYKKLF. The CDR3 DNA follows: TGTGCCTTGTGGGAGGTGGGAAATTATAATTATAAGAAACTCTTT.

The rearrangement links TRGV9 to TRGJP. The J gene is not listed in TCRdb, so it was assigned here from a DNA match to germline. The germline CDR1 and CDR2 sequences are GITISATS and ISYDGTV (reference sequence). The J segment lost 4 bases and the V segment lost 3 bases, leaving 3 bases of the junction unmatched. This CDR3 is 16 amino acids long. The CDR3 loop is CALWELQELGKKIKVF. In DNA form, the CDR3 reads TGTGCCTTGTGGGAGCTCCAAGAGTTGGGCAAAAAAATCAAGGTATTT.

About this clone itself: This clone may be a read error of a much larger clone one base away. A V gene of TRGV9 was called, but no J gene was assigned. This CDR3 has 11 residues. The V gene's germline CDR1 is GITISATS and CDR2 ISYDGTV (reference sequence). The CDR3 here is CALWEVHRKLF. The CDR3 DNA is TGTGCCTTGTGGGAGGTGCATAGGAAACTCTTC.

The chain links TRGV9 to TRGJP. TCRdb does not report a J gene; here it was assigned by matching the DNA to germline references. Germline values: CDR1 GITISATS, CDR2 ISYDGTV (reference sequence). J gave up 4 bases and V 2 bases, and 5 bases lay outside the gene matches. The CDR3 covers 17 residues. The CDR3 DNA reads TGTGCCTTGTGGGAGGCTTACCAAGAGTTGGGCAAAAAAATCAAGGTATTT. Translation gives CALWEAYQELGKKIKVF.

Remarks on this clone: Just one base apart from a much larger clone, this may be a read error. The rearrangement joins TRGV9 to TRGJ1 or TRGJ2. TCRdb offers no J gene call, so here the DNA was matched to germline to obtain one. This CDR3 has 13 residues. Germline V CDR1 and CDR2: GITISATS, ISYDGTV (reference sequence). V was clipped by 3 bases and J by 2 bases; unmatched bases: 4. The CDR3 DNA follows: TGTGCCTTGTGGGAGACCTATTATTATAAGAAACTCTTT. Translation gives CALWETYYYKKLF.

Concerning this clone: Since a much larger clone is just one base distant, this may be a read error. No call was made for the V gene; the J gene is TRGJ1 or TRGJ2. CDR3 size: 11 residues. The CDR3 reads CATWDGPQNLF. In DNA form, the CDR3 reads TGTGCCACCTGGGACGGGCCACAGAACCTCTTT.

Note on this clone: A far larger clone is just one base off, so this is likely a read error. The V gene corresponds to TRGV9; no J gene was called. Germline V lookup: CDR1 GITISATS, CDR2 ISYDGTV (reference sequence). CDR3 length: 11 amino acids. Here the CDR3 reads CALWEGTVKLF. As DNA, the CDR3 is TGTGCATTGTGGGAGGGCACGGTCAAACTCTTT.

This clone was detected a few times. The chain has TRGV2 and TRGJ1 or TRGJ2. The CDR3 covers 11 residues. The V gene end was trimmed by 1 base and the J gene end by 6 bases; junction bases not matched to a gene: 0. The germline CDR1 and CDR2 sequences are EGSNGY and YDSYNSKV. CDR3 nucleotides: TGTGCCACCTGGGACGGTTATAAGAAACTCTTT. This translates into CATWDGYKKLF.

The chain combines TRGV3 with TRGJ1 or TRGJ2. Per the germline V gene, CDR1 is VTNTFY and CDR2 is YDVSTARD (reference sequence). The J segment lost 9 bases and the V segment lost 3 bases, leaving 11 bases of the junction unmatched. This CDR3 comprises 13 residues. CDR3 sequence (DNA): TGTGCCACCTGGGACGGAACGACCTTTAAGAAACTCTTT. Translated: CATWDGTTFKKLF.

This clone was found a few times. V usage is TRGV3 and J usage is TRGJ1 or TRGJ2. As TCRdb names no J gene, one was assigned here on the basis of a DNA match to germline. The CDR3 has 13 residues. V lost 3 bases, J lost 3 bases, and 5 bases stayed unmatched. Germline CDR1 and CDR2: VTNTFY and YDVSTARD (reference sequence). CDR3 residues: CATWDGRYYKKLF. In DNA, the CDR3 is TGTGCCACCTGGGACGGCCGTTATTATAAGAAACTCTTT.

This clone was detected a few times. The CDR3 sequence: CATWGGYKKLF. CDR3 DNA sequence: TGTGCCACCTGGGGGGGTTATAAGAAACTCTTT. The gene calls are TRGV8 and TRGJ1 or TRGJ2. The J gene, absent from TCRdb, was called here by matching the DNA to germline. This CDR3 has 11 amino acids. Germline lookup yields CDR1 VENAVY and CDR2 YDSYNSRV. J was trimmed by 6 bases and V by 5 bases; bases with no gene match: 4.

This clone was counted once. This clone may be a read error of a much larger clone one base away. This sequence joins TRGV2 and TRGJ1 or TRGJ2. As TCRdb names no J gene, one was assigned here on the basis of a DNA match to germline. The V gene's germline CDR1 is EGSNGY and CDR2 YDSYNSKV. The CDR3 is 13 residues long. The CDR3 DNA is TGTGCCACCCGGGACGGAATCTATTATAAGAAACTCTTT. It yields the protein CATRDGIYYKKLF.

V is TRGV9 and J is TRGJP. TCRdb carries no J gene annotation; the J gene was assigned here by matching the DNA with germline. Looked up from germline, CDR1 is GITISATS and CDR2 is ISYDGTV (reference sequence). Trimming took 2 bases from V and 7 from J; bases not matched to a gene: 5. The CDR3 has 16 amino acids. The CDR3 DNA is TGTGCCTTGTGGGAGGCCTCGGAGTTGGGCAAAAAAATCAAGGTATTT. Translating it yields CALWEASELGKKIKVF.

This clone showed up just a few times. The V call is TRGV9, the J call TRGJ1 or TRGJ2. From germline, CDR1 is GITISATS and CDR2 ISYDGTV (reference sequence). The length of the CDR3 is 14 residues. The ends lost 6 bases at V and 5 bases at J; junction bases unmatched: 13. CDR3 nucleotides: TGTGCCTTGTGGACCTCCCTCTTGAATTATAAGAAACTCTTT. It yields the protein CALWTSLLNYKKLF.

A note on this clone: This may be a read error, as it is one base from a much larger clone. The CDR3 loop is CALWEVREKKLF. In nucleotides, the CDR3 is TGTGCCTTGTGGGAGGTGCGAGAGAAGAAACTCTTT. The chain uses TRGV9 and TRGJ1 or TRGJ2. TCRdb carries no J gene annotation; the J gene was assigned here by matching the DNA with germline. J gave up 10 bases and V 0 bases, and 6 bases lay outside the gene matches. Germline V CDR1 and CDR2: GITISATS, ISYDGTV (reference sequence). This CDR3 spans 12 amino acids.